The subject of this entry is one TCR beta chain. Antigen unknown. Data came from immunoSEQ multiplex PCR; TCRdb stores just in-frame clones and leaves some out. The top ten hold approximately 1.4% of the sample, which has about 180,000 clones, less than 95% seen once. The data stem from a study of T cell responses to AZD1222 COVID-19 vaccine. General study points: Rises in breadth and depth of Spike-specific TCRs came after two AZD1222 doses. Donors were chiefly white British, with a greater number of females, and clonal diversity was perhaps underestimated. Every sample of the repertoires postdated the peak T cell response.

The CDR3 spans 13 residues. Germline V lookup: CDR1 SGHTA, CDR2 FQGNSA. Trimming took off 2 bases at V and 2 bases at J, with 6 bases between the two ends. The clonotype was recovered from an adult in good health. V gene TRBV7-2 combines with J gene TRBJ1-2, with D possibly TRBD1 on 6 matching bases. The specimen was peripheral blood, collected on day 0 of AZD1222 vaccination. In DNA form, the CDR3 reads TGTGCCAGCAGCTTACAGGGGAACTATGGCTACACCTTC. Residues: CASSLQGNYGYTF. The full variable domain, rest sourced from reference TRBV7-2 and TRBJ1-2, is GAGVSQSPSNKVTEKGKDVELRCDPISGHTALYWYRQSLGQGLEFLIYFQGNSAPDKSGLPSDRFSAERTGGSVSTLTIQRTQQEDSAVYLCASSLQGNYGYTFGSGTRLTVV.